This is a list of T cell receptor beta chains from one sample in a study of metastatic and nonmetastatic thyroid tumors. TCRdb reanalyzed the PCR reads via MiXCR. Among roughly 5,200 clones listed, around 27% were seen once. Specimen: adjacent normal tissue. The receptors originated from a female donor with papillary thyroid cancer or a benign thyroid nodule (not recorded which). Some clones in this sample may be carry-over from other donors' samples. The CDR3 runs from the conserved cysteine through the conserved F or W. The D gene is left open where the match is weak. Where a row states a size, it is once, few, many or the class of an expanded clone; other rows omit it.

j_gene: TRBJ2-6; d_gene: TRBD2; abundance: -; v_gene: TRBV11-2; CDR3nt: TGTGCCAGCAGTAGGGGACTAGCGGGGGGGTACCCTGGGGCCAACGTCCTGACTTTC; CDR3aa: CASSRGLAGGYPGANVLTF
j_gene: TRBJ2-7; d_gene: -; abundance: many; v_gene: TRBV19; CDR3nt: TGTGCCAGTAGTATAGGGGAAGGGGACGAGCAGTACTTC; CDR3aa: CASSIGEGDEQYF
j_gene: TRBJ2-7; d_gene: TRBD2; abundance: -; v_gene: TRBV11-3; CDR3nt: TGTGCCAGCAGCTTACGCTTCGCGGGAGAGGGGGAGCAGTACTTC; CDR3aa: CASSLRFAGEGEQYF
j_gene: TRBJ1-5; d_gene: -; abundance: many; v_gene: TRBV6-1; CDR3nt: TGTGCCAGCAGTGAAAAATCGGCAAATCAGCCCCAGCATTTT; CDR3aa: CASSEKSANQPQHF
j_gene: TRBJ1-2; d_gene: -; abundance: -; v_gene: TRBV28; CDR3nt: TGTGCCACACTTCGGGATGTCTATGGCTACACCTTC; CDR3aa: CATLRDVYGYTF
j_gene: TRBJ2-2; d_gene: -; abundance: -; v_gene: TRBV12-3/TRBV12-4; CDR3nt: TGTGCCAGCAGTGGGACACGAACCGGGGAGCTGTTTTTT; CDR3aa: CASSGTRTGELFF
j_gene: TRBJ1-5; d_gene: -; abundance: -; v_gene: TRBV28; CDR3nt: TGTGCCAGCCAGGGTTCAGGAAATCAGCCCCAGAATTTT; CDR3aa: CASQGSGNQPQNF
j_gene: TRBJ2-7; d_gene: -; abundance: -; v_gene: TRBV6-1; CDR3nt: TGTGCCAGCAGCCCTCCGGCCCGGGCCGAGCAGTACTTC; CDR3aa: CASSPPARAEQYF
j_gene: TRBJ1-2; d_gene: -; abundance: -; v_gene: TRBV9; CDR3nt: TGTGCCAGCAGCGTAGTTACGGGGTACTATGGCTACACCTTC; CDR3aa: CASSVVTGYYGYTF
j_gene: TRBJ2-5; d_gene: TRBD1; abundance: few; v_gene: TRBV6-1; CDR3nt: TGTGCCAGCAGCTTCCGACAGGGGGAGGAGACCCAGTACTTC; CDR3aa: CASSFRQGEETQYF
j_gene: TRBJ2-1; d_gene: TRBD2; abundance: -; v_gene: TRBV6-1; CDR3nt: TGTGCCAGCAGGGGGAGGACTAGCGGGGCTTACAATGAGCAGTTGTTC; CDR3aa: CASRGRTSGAYNEQLF
j_gene: TRBJ2-3; d_gene: TRBD2; abundance: many; v_gene: TRBV6-1; CDR3nt: TGTGCCAGCAGGATTAGCGGGTCCACAGATACGCAGTATTTT; CDR3aa: CASRISGSTDTQYF
j_gene: TRBJ1-1; d_gene: -; abundance: -; v_gene: TRBV20-1; CDR3nt: TGCAGTGCCCACACCACCCTTGTAAACACTGAAGCTTTCTTT; CDR3aa: CSAHTTLVNTEAFF
j_gene: TRBJ2-1; d_gene: -; abundance: once; v_gene: TRBV13; CDR3nt: TGTGCCAGCAGCTTAGCCGGGGGCGGCAATGAGCAGTTCTTC; CDR3aa: CASSLAGGGNEQFF
j_gene: TRBJ2-1; d_gene: TRBD1; abundance: -; v_gene: TRBV4-3; CDR3nt: TGCGCCAGCAGCCCCGGGACAGAATACAATGAGCAGTTCTTC; CDR3aa: CASSPGTEYNEQFF
j_gene: TRBJ2-5; d_gene: TRBD1; abundance: many; v_gene: TRBV5-1; CDR3nt: TGCGCCAGCGCAACCCGAGGGGGCGCGTCAGAGACCCAGTACTTC; CDR3aa: CASATRGGASETQYF